The TCR beta chain described here comes from a study of early T cells in non-severe SARS-CoV-2 infection. The library protocol tagged individual cDNA molecules with unique molecular identifiers. TCRdb called the 5' RACE reads again in MiXCR, with one record for every CDR3 protein. The sample lists approximately 50,000 distinct CDR3 sequences, 12% occurring once. This clonotype was picked up many times. Its antigen is not identified. Findings and limits, study-wide: VDJdb-based annotation leaned toward anti-spike CD8 responses and missed private and CD4 specificities.

Deletions cut 0 bases from V and 0 bases from J, with 8 bases between. The CDR3 extends over 15 amino acids. Germline values: CDR1 SGHRS, CDR2 YFSETQ. The sample consisted of whole blood. The V call is TRBV5-1, the J call TRBJ2-3, with D tentatively TRBD1 (5 bases). The sequence derives from an adult who was a healthcare worker with PCR-confirmed SARS-CoV-2 infection or an uninfected control (not recorded which). CDR3 sequence reads: CASSLGQLSTDTQYF. The CDR3 coding sequence is TGCGCCAGCAGCTTGGGACAGCTTAGCACAGATACGCAGTATTTT.